These 10 T cell receptor beta chains were sequenced from one sample in a study of metastatic and nonmetastatic thyroid tumors (dated by TCRdb to the early 2020s). The library came from PCR. Data came from an Illumina HiSeq 4000. TCRdb cleaned the public reads at Q25 with fastp, built clones with MiXCR and kept in-frame beta chains. Recorded for this sample are roughly 41,000 clones; about 15% of them occurred a single time. The ten largest make up around 4% of the sample. Before undergoing thyroid surgery, none of the patients had been given any kind of treatment. Sequences were obtained from blood. These receptors were collected from a female donor with papillary thyroid cancer or a benign thyroid nodule (not recorded which). Some clones in this sample may be carry-over from other donors' samples.

This clone was observed a handful of times. The chain uses TRBV28 and TRBJ1-1, with TRBD1 identical over 8 bases. Germline V lookup: CDR1 MDHEN, CDR2 SYDVKM. V shed 8 bases and J 6 bases; nucleotides not matched to a gene: 14. CDR3 length: 15 amino acids. The CDR3 here is CASLRGRPWDAEAFF. CDR3 in DNA: TGTGCCAGCCTCAGGGGGCGCCCATGGGACGCTGAAGCTTTCTTT.

Ten or more counts support this clone. The V gene is TRBV29-1, the J gene TRBJ1-1; D gene ambiguous. The CDR3 has 12 residues. Germline loops: CDR1 SQVTM, CDR2 ANQGSEA. V lost 0 bases and J 8 bases, leaving 10 bases between the germline ends. The CDR3 here is CSVEEPLLEAFF. The CDR3 DNA sequence: TGCAGCGTTGAAGAACCGCTTCTGGAAGCTTTCTTT.

The chain recombines TRBV6-1 with TRBJ1-5; D perhaps matches TRBD1 (5 bases). CDR3 length equals 14 residues. Per the germline V gene, CDR1 is MNHNS and CDR2 is SASEGT. V lost 6 bases and J 14 bases, leaving 23 bases between the germline ends. CDR3 loop: CASSRGTGDQPKHF. CDR3 in DNA: TGTGCCAGCAGCCGCGGGACCGGGGATCAGCCAAAGCATTTT.

This clone has ten or more counts. The rearrangement joins TRBV10-3 to TRBJ2-7; D assignment may be TRBD1 or TRBD2 (5 bases each). The V and J ends lost 6 bases and 3 bases respectively, with 15 bases between them. This CDR3 has 14 amino acids. Germline V gives CDR1 ENHRY, CDR2 SYGVKD. CDR3 loop: CAISSGTYSYEQYF. CDR3 in DNA: TGTGCCATCAGCTCCGGGACGTATAGCTACGAGCAGTACTTC.

The CDR3 here is CSAYGLAVEVGETQYF. The CDR3 bases are TGCAGTGCTTACGGACTAGCGGTGGAGGTGGGGGAGACCCAGTACTTC. The J gene is TRBJ2-5, the V gene TRBV20-1; 10 positions match TRBD2. Looked up from germline, CDR1 is DFQATT and CDR2 is SNEGSKA (reference sequence). V lost 5 bases to trimming and J lost 5 bases; unmatched junction nucleotides: 14. This CDR3 has 16 amino acids.

This rearrangement joins TRBV7-8 to TRBJ1-5; D is ambiguous. The CDR3 is made up of 16 amino acids. The V end was cut by 1 base, the J end by 5 bases, with 15 bases between. From germline, CDR1 is SGHVS and CDR2 FQNEAQ. DNA for the CDR3: TGTGCCAGCAGCTTAGAGGTGCGACTTGGGCATCAGCCCCAGCATTTT. Translated: CASSLEVRLGHQPQHF.

At least ten counts were recorded for this clone. The genes are TRBV30 and TRBJ1-1; D remains unclear. Germline V gene lookup returns CDR1 GTSNPN and CDR2 SVGIG (reference sequence). Deletions cut 4 bases from V and 1 base from J, with 10 bases between. This CDR3 spans 13 amino acids. CDR3 nucleotides: TGTGCCTGGAATTCCCTCGGGAACACTGAAGCTTTCTTT. Residues: CAWNSLGNTEAFF.

In its sample, this clone is medium-sized. V gene TRBV6-1 combines with J gene TRBJ1-5; possible D gene TRBD1, 5 bases. The CDR3 spans 13 residues. Germline V lookup: CDR1 MNHNS, CDR2 SASEGT. Between the trimmed V and J ends, which lost 6 bases and 6 bases, there was a span of 12 bases. The CDR3: CASSHLGAQPQHF. DNA of the CDR3: TGTGCCAGCAGCCACCTCGGGGCTCAGCCCCAGCATTTT.

This clone appeared many times. The chain is built from TRBV2 and TRBJ2-4; D tentatively reads TRBD1 or TRBD2 (5 bases each). CDR1 is SNHLY and CDR2 is FYNNEI in the germline V gene. Trimming pared 7 bases from V and 0 bases from J, leaving 22 bases between. The length of the CDR3 is 18 residues. The DNA of the CDR3 is TGTGCCAGCACCGAAAGACTGGGGACCAGACTAGCCAAAAACATTCAGTACTTC. Protein: CASTERLGTRLAKNIQYF.

This clone was observed at least ten times. The V call is TRBV11-3, the J call TRBJ2-7; TRBD2 agrees at 8 bases. Germline CDR1 reads SGHNT; CDR2 reads YENEEA. There are 13 residues in the CDR3. The V and J ends lost 5 bases and 7 bases, in that order; junction bases with no gene match: 7. The chain's CDR3 is CASSGDVAGEQYF. The CDR3 nucleotides are TGTGCCAGCAGCGGGGACGTAGCGGGGGAGCAGTACTTC.